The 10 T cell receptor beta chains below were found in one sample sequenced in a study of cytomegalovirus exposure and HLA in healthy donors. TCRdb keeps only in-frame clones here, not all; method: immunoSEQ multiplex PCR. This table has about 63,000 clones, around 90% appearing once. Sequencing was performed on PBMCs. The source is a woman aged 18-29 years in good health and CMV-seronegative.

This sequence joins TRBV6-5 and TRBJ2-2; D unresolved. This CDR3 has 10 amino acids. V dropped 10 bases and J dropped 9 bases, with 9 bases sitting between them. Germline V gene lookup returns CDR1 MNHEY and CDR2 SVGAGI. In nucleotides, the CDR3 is TGTGCCACCAAATACAGGGAGCTGTTTTTT. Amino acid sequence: CATKYRELFF.

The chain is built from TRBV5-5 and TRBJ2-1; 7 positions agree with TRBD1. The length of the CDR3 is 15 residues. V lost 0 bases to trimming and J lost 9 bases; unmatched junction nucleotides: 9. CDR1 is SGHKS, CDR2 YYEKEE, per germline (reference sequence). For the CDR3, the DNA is TGTGCCAGCAGCTTGGTGTTTGGCGCAGGGGGTGAGCAGTTCTTC. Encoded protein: CASSLVFGAGGEQFF.

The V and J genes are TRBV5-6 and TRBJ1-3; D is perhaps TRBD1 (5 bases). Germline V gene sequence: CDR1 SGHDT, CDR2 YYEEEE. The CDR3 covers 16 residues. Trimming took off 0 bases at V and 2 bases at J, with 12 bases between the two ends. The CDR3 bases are TGTGCCAGCAGCTTGGCCTTGCGGGGGGCTGGAAACACCATATATTTT. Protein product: CASSLALRGAGNTIYF.

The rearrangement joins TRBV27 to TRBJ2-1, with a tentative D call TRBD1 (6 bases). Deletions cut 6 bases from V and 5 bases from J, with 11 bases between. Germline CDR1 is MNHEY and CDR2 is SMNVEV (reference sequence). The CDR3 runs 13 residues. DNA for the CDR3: TGTGCCAGCAGCCTAGACAGGCACAATGAGCAGTTCTTC. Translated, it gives CASSLDRHNEQFF.

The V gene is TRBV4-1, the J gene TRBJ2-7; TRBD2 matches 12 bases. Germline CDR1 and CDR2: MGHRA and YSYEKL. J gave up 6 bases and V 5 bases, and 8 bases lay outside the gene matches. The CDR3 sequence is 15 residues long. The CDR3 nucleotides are TGCGCCAGCAGCGGCAGACTAGCGGGAGTGGGCGAGCAGTACTTC. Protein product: CASSGRLAGVGEQYF.

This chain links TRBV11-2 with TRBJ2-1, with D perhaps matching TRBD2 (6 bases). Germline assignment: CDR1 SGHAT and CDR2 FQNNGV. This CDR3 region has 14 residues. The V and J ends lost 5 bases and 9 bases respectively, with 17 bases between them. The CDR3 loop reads CASSILLASGEQFF. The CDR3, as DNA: TGTGCCAGCAGCATCCTACTAGCCTCGGGTGAGCAGTTCTTC.

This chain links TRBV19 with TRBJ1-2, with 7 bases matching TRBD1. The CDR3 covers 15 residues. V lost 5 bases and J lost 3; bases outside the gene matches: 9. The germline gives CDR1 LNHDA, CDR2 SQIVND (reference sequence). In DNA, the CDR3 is TGTGCCAGTAGTCTAAGAACAGGGGTCGACTATGGCTACACCTTC. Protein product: CASSLRTGVDYGYTF.

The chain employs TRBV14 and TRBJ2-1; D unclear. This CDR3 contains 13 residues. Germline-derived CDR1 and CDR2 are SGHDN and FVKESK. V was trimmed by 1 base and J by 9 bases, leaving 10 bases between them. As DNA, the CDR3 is TGTGCCAGCAGCCAAGTATACACGGGTGAGCAGTTCTTC. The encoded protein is CASSQVYTGEQFF.

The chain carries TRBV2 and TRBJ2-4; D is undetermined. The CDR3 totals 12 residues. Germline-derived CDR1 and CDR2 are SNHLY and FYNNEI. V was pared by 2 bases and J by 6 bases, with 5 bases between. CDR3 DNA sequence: TGTGCCAGCAGTGAATCGGGAAACATTCAGTACTTC. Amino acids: CASSESGNIQYF.

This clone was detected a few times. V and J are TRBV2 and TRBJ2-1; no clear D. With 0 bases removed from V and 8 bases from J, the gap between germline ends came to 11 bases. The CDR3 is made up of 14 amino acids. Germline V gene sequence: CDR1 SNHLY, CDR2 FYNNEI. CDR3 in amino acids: CASSEALVRDEQFF. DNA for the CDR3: TGTGCCAGCAGTGAAGCGCTAGTTAGAGATGAGCAGTTCTTC.